Below are 11 T cell receptor beta chains sequenced from a single sample in a study of CD8 T cells in ankylosing spondylitis. TCRdb used MiXCR to reprocess the 5' RACE reads, holding one entry per CDR3 protein. This table has approximately 140,000 distinct CDR3 sequences, around 43% appearing once. Sequencing was performed on synovial fluid, either unsorted or a sorted T cell fraction (not recorded which). The source of these receptors is a male donor with ankylosing spondylitis.

V gene TRBV5-6 combines with J gene TRBJ2-3, with a weak D call TRBD1 (5 bases). CDR3 length: 16 residues. Germline V gene data show CDR1 as SGHDT and CDR2 as YYEEEE. Trimming took off 0 bases at V and 1 base at J, with 12 bases between the two ends. The CDR3 DNA reads TGTGCCAGCAGCTTGGCCAGGGAATGGGGCACAGATACGCAGTATTTT. Protein sequence: CASSLAREWGTDTQYF.

The chain couples TRBV13 to TRBJ1-4; D is undetermined. CDR3 length: 12 residues. With 5 bases removed from V and 8 bases from J, the gap between germline ends came to 9 bases. In germline, CDR1 is PRHDT, CDR2 FYEKMQ (reference sequence). CDR3 region: CASSRTREKLFF. The CDR3 coding sequence is TGTGCCAGCAGCCGAACACGGGAAAAACTGTTTTTT. The full variable domain, in which reference TRBV13 and TRBJ1-4 provide the parts outside the CDR3, is AAGVIQSPRHLIKEKRETATLKCYPIPRHDTVYWYQQGPGQDPQFLISFYEKMQSDKGSIPDRFSAQQFSDYHSELNMSSLELGDSALYFCASSRTREKLFFGSGTQLSVL.

The chain uses TRBV7-9 and TRBJ2-1; D gene unclear. There are 13 residues in the CDR3. CDR1 and CDR2 (germline): SEHNR, FQNEAQ (reference sequence). The V end lost 3 bases, the J end lost 8 bases, and 11 bases lay between the germline ends. The CDR3 nucleotides are TGTGCCAGCAGCTTTACTACCAGAGATGAGCAGTTCTTC. Its translation is CASSFTTRDEQFF.

The chain links TRBV28 to TRBJ2-1; 8 nucleotides line up with TRBD2. The CDR3 has 16 amino acids. Germline V gene sequence: CDR1 MDHEN, CDR2 SYDVKM. Losses at the gene ends were 5 bases for V and 3 bases for J; bases not matched to a gene: 9. The CDR3 protein is CASSPFGGTSYNEQFF. The CDR3 DNA reads TGTGCCAGCAGTCCTTTCGGTGGGACTAGCTACAATGAGCAGTTCTTC.

In this sample, this clonotype turned up once. V gene TRBV3-1 combines with J gene TRBJ2-7, with D tentatively TRBD2 (6 bases). Germline CDR1 LGHDT, CDR2 YNNKEL (reference sequence). This CDR3 contains 15 residues. With 5 bases removed from V and 7 bases from J, the gap between germline ends came to 21 bases. The CDR3 loop reads CASSTRLVPIWEQYF. The CDR3 DNA sequence: TGTGCCAGCAGCACCCGACTAGTCCCGATCTGGGAGCAGTACTTC.

This clonotype has just a few counts. The CDR3 is CASSLATGMQDGYTF. CDR3 nucleotide sequence: TGTGCCAGCAGCTTAGCGACAGGGATGCAAGATGGCTACACCTTC. The rearrangement joins TRBV7-9 to TRBJ1-2; 7 nucleotides agree with TRBD1. The J segment lost 6 bases and the V segment lost 0 bases, leaving 7 bases of the junction unmatched. The CDR3 sequence is 15 residues long. Germline loops: CDR1 SEHNR, CDR2 FQNEAQ (reference sequence). The whole variable domain, filled in from reference TRBV7-9 and TRBJ1-2, reads DTGVSQNPRHKITKRGQNVTFRCDPISEHNRLYWYRQTLGQGPEFLTYFQNEAQLEKSRLLSDRFSAERPKGSFSTLEIQRTEQGDSAMYLCASSLATGMQDGYTFGSGTRLTVV.

The chain is built from TRBV5-6 and TRBJ1-6; TRBD1 aligns across 7 bases. CDR1 SGHDT and CDR2 YYEEEE come from the germline V gene. The CDR3 totals 14 residues. The V segment lost 5 bases and the J segment 9 bases; nucleotides outside the gene matches: 8. The DNA of the CDR3 is TGTGCCAGCAGTCGTAGGGGGCGAGCTTCACCCCTCCACTTT. Its protein product is CASSRRGRASPLHF.

This chain joins TRBV12-3 or TRBV12-4 and TRBJ2-2; weak D call: TRBD2 (6 bases). The CDR3 runs to 14 residues. V dropped 3 bases and J dropped 4 bases, with 9 bases sitting between them. CDR3 sequence (DNA): TGTGCCAGCAGTTTGGCTAGCGTCACCGGGGAGCTGTTTTTT. Encoded protein: CASSLASVTGELFF.

This chain joins TRBV10-3 and TRBJ1-2; D gene unclear. V gave up 0 bases and J gave up 8 bases, with 10 bases separating them. CDR3 size: 13 residues. From germline, CDR1 is ENHRY and CDR2 SYGVKD. The CDR3 DNA sequence: TGTGCCATCAGTGAGTCGCCGGGTGAGGGCTACACCTTC. Residues: CAISESPGEGYTF.

This clonotype was recorded at least ten times. The chain couples TRBV30 to TRBJ1-1, with a weak D call TRBD1 (5 bases). CDR3 size: 12 residues. The germline V and J ends were trimmed by 1 base and 4 bases, with 7 bases remaining between them. The V gene's germline CDR1 is GTSNPN and CDR2 SVGIG (reference sequence). CDR3 nucleotide sequence: TGTGCCTGGAGTGGAGGGACCACTGAAGCTTTCTTT. It specifies CAWSGGTTEAFF.

This clonotype was picked up a small number of times. One end of the junction is discordant with germline, which a read error may explain. The chain has TRBV3-1 and TRBJ1-1, with D hard to call. This CDR3 has 15 amino acids. CDR1 and CDR2 (germline): LGHDT, YNNKEL (reference sequence). CDR3 protein: CASTQGFARGTEAFF. The CDR3, as DNA: TGTGCCAGCACCCAAGGGTTCGCCCGCGGCACTGAAGCTTTCTTT.